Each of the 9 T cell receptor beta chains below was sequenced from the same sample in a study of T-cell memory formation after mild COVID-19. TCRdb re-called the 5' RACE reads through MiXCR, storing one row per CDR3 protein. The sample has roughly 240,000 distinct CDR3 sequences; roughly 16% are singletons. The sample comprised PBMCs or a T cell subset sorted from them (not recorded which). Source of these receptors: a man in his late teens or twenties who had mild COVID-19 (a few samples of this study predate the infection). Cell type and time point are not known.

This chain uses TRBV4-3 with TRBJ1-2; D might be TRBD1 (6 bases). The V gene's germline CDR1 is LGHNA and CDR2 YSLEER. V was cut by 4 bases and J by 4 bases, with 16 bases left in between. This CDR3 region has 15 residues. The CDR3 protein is CASSRAGHSSYGYTF. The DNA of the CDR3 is TGCGCCAGCAGCCGTGCGGGACATTCCTCCTATGGCTACACCTTC.

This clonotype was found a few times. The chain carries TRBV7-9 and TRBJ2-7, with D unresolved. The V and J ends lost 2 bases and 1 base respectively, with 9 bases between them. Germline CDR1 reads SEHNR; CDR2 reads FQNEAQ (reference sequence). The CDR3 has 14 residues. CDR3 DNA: TGTGCCAGCAGCTTATCGGGCAGTTCCTACGAGCAGTACTTC. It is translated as CASSLSGSSYEQYF.

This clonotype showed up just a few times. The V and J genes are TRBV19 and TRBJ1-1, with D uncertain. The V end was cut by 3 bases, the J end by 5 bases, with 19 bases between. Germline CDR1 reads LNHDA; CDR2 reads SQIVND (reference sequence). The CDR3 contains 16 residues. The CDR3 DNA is TGTGCCAGTAGTATTGATGGTCTCCCTGGGTCGACTGAAGCTTTCTTT. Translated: CASSIDGLPGSTEAFF.

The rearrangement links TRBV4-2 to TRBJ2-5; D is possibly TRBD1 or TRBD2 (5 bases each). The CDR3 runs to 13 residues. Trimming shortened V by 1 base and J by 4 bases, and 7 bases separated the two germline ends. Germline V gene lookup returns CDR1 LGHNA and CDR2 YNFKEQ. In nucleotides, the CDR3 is TGTGCCAGCAGCCAAGCGAGGGGAGAGACCCAGTACTTC. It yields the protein CASSQARGETQYF.

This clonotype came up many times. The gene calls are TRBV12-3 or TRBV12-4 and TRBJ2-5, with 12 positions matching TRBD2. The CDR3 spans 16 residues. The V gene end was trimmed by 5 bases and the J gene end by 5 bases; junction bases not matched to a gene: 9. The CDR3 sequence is CASSAPSGGAYETQYF. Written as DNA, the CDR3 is TGTGCCAGCAGTGCCCCTAGCGGGGGGGCCTATGAGACCCAGTACTTC.

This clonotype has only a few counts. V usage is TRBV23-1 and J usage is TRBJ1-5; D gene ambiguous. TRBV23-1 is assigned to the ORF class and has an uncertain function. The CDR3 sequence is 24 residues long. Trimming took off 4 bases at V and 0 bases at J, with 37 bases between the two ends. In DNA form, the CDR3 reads TGCGCCAGCAGTCCGACCAGGACCGCGGTGTGGATCGGCGCGGCGGACTATAGCAATCAGCCCCAGCATTTT. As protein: CASSPTRTAVWIGAADYSNQPQHF.

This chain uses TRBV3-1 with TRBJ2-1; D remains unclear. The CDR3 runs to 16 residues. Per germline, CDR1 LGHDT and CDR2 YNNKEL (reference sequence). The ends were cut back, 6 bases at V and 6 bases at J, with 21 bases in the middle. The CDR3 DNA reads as TGTGCCAGCAGTCAAAATACGAGTAGCCGCGGCAATGAGCAGTTCTTC. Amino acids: CASSQNTSSRGNEQFF.

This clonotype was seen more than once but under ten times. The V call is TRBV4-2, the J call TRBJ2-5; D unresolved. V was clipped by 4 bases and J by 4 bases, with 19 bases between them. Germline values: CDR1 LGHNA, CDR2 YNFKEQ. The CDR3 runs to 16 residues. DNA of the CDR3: TGTGCCAGCAGCCGGATGTCGGCTAAGCGCGGAGAGACCCAGTACTTC. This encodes CASSRMSAKRGETQYF.

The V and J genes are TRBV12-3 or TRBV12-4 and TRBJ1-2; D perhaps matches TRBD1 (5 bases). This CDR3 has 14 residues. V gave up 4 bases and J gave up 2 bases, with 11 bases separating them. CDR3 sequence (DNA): TGTGCCAGCAGTTATCCCGACAGCAACTATGGCTACACCTTC. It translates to CASSYPDSNYGYTF.